This TCR beta chain was captured in a study of shared clonotypes between healthy human individuals. The CDR3 runs to 14 residues. Per the germline V gene, CDR1 is SQVTM and CDR2 is ANQGSEA. Germline trimming cut 6 bases from V and 4 bases from J; bases unmatched to any gene: 7. Some 30,000 T cell genomes (around 190 ng DNA) went into each sorted-subset replicate. Libraries were prepared by immunoSEQ multiplex PCR; TCRdb keeps only in-frame clonotypes and omits some of them. The sample gives about 2.3 million clones, just under 95% of which show up once; 0.3% to 0.45% is in the top ten. The sequence came from a man aged 18 to 29 in good health. Some clones in this sample may be carry-over from other donors' samples. Material for sequencing was naive CD4+ T cells from PBMCs. Subset described: CD45RA+ positively selected. The V gene is TRBV29-1, the J gene TRBJ1-3; 9 positions match TRBD1. CDR3 nucleotide sequence: TGCAGCGTCCTACAGGGGGCGAAGGGAAACACCATATATTTT. This codes for CSVLQGAKGNTIYF.